This TCR beta chain was documented in a study of identical twins. In germline, CDR1 is SGHRS, CDR2 YFSETQ. The ends were cut back, 4 bases at V and 2 bases at J, with 14 bases in the middle. The length of the CDR3 is 15 residues. Via MiXCR, TCRdb re-called the 5' RACE reads, giving one row per CDR3 protein. The repertoire holds roughly 690,000 distinct CDR3 sequences, with approximately 22% as singletons. This same sample was also part of a study on T cells expressing NK-cell markers. That paper adds: Sorted CD3+CD56-NKG2C+, CD3+CD56+NKG2C- and CD3+CD56+NKG2C+ T cells were the source of the TCR beta repertoires.

What was sequenced was PBMCs. The V and J genes are TRBV5-1 and TRBJ2-3; D not certain. This receptor was taken from a woman younger than 35 in good health. The CDR3 here is CASSLHGLNTDTQYF. Written as DNA, the CDR3 is TGCGCCAGCAGCCTCCACGGCCTAAACACAGATACGCAGTATTTT.